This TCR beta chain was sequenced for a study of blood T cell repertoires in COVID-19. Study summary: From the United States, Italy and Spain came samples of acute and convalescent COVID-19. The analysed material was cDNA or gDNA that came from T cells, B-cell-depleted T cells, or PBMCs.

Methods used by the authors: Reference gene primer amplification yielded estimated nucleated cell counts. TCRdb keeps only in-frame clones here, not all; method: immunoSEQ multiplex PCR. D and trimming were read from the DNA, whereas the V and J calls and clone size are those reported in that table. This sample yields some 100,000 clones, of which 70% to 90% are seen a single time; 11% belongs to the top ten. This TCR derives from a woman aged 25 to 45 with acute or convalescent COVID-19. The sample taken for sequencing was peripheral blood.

This CDR3 reads CASSEGRGHSPLHF. In DNA, the CDR3 is TGTGCCAGCAGTGAAGGCAGGGGGCATTCACCCCTCCACTTT. The chain combines TRBV2 with TRBJ1-6; 8 positions match TRBD1. The CDR3 sequence is 14 residues long. The germline gives CDR1 SNHLY, CDR2 FYNNEI. After removal of 1 base from V and 8 bases from J, the junction contained 1 base not matched to a gene.